What follows is one TCR beta chain and its context. No antigen is known for it. Germline V gene sequence: CDR1 SEHNR, CDR2 FQNEAQ (reference sequence). The CDR3 runs to 15 residues. V was clipped by 6 bases and J by 5 bases, with 19 bases between them. This sample is part of a study of vaccination and CD4 T cells after COVID-19. About the research overall: Overlapping SARS-CoV-2, HCoV-NL63, HCoV-OC43 and HCoV-229E spike peptides stimulated the cells.

The Oncomine TCR Beta short-read assay generated sequence data from the DNA of cultured CD4+ T cells. From the PCR reads, TCRdb called clonotypes with MiXCR, one entry per CDR3 protein. Of fewer than 10,000 distinct CDR3 sequences detected, about 41% appear once; the ten largest clones hold 9.5% to 15%. Stated treatment: approximately nine-day PBMC culture with coronavirus spike peptide pools or control peptides (ViraFEST assay). ViraFEST used peptide pools to expand antigen-specific T cells, then sequenced TCRs. The clonotype comes from a human donor who had recovered from COVID-19. The sample consisted of CD4+ T cells from blood, cultured in vitro. The chain is built from TRBV7-9 and TRBJ2-5; no clear D. For the CDR3, the DNA is TGTGCCAGCAGTGTCGGGTGGGGTATGGTTGAGACCCAGTACTTC. It translates to CASSVGWGMVETQYF.